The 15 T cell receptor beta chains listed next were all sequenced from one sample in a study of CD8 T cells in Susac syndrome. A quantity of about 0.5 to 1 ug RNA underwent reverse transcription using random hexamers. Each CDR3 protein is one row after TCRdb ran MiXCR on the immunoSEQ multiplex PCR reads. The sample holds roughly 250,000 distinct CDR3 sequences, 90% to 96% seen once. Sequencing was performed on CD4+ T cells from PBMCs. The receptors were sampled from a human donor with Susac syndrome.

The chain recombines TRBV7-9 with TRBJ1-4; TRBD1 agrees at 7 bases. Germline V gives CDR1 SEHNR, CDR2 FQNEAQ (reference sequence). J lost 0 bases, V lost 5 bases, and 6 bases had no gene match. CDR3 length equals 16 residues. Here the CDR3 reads CASSTGDSATNEKLFF. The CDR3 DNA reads TGTGCCAGCAGCACTGGGGACAGTGCAACTAATGAAAAACTGTTTTTT.

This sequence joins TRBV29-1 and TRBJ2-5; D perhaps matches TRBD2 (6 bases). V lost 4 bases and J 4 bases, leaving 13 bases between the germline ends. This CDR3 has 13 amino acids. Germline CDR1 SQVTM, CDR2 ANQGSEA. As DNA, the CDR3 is TGCAGCGTTGTAGGGAGGCTGCGAGAGACCCAGTACTTC. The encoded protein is CSVVGRLRETQYF.

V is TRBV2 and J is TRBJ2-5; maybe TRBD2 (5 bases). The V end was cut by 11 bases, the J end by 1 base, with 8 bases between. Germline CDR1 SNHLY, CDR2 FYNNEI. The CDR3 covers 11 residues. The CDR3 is CADGVQETQYF. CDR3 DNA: TGTGCCGACGGGGTCCAAGAGACCCAGTACTTC.

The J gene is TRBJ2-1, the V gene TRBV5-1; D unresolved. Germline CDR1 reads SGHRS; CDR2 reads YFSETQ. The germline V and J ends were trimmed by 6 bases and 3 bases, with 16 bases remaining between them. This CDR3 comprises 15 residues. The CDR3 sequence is CASTLNGGDYNEQFF. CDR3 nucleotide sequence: TGCGCCAGCACCTTAAACGGTGGGGACTACAATGAGCAGTTCTTC.

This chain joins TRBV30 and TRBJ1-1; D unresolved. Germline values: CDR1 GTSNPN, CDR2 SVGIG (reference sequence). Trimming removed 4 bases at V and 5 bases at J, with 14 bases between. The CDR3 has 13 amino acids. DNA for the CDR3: TGTGCCTGGATTAGTATGGAAGTTACTGAAGCTTTCTTT. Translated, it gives CAWISMEVTEAFF. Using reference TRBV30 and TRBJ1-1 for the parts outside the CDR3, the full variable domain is SQTIHQWPATLVQPVGSPLSLECTVEGTSNPNLYWYRQAAGRGLQLLFYSVGIGQISSEVPQNLSASRPQDRQFILSSKKLLLSDSGFYLCAWISMEVTEAFFGQGTRLTVV.

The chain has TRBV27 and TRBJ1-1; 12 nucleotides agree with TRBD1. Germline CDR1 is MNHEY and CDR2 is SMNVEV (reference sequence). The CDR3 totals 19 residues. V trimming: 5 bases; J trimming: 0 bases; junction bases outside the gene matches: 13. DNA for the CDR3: TGTGCCAGCAGTCCGGGGACAGGGGGCGTAATTAGTGTGAACACTGAAGCTTTCTTT. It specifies CASSPGTGGVISVNTEAFF.

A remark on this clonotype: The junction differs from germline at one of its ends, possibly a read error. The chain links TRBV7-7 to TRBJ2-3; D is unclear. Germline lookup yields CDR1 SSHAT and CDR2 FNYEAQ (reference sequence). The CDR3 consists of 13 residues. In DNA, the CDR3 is TGTGCTAGCAGCCGAGACTGGTCGGATACGCAGTATTTT. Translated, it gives CASSRDWSDTQYF.

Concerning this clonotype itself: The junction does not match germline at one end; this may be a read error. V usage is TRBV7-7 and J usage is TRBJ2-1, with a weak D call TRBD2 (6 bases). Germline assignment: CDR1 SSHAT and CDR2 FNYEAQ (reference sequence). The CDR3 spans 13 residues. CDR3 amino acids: CASSLDSGAEQFF. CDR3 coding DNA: TGTGCTAGCAGCCTCGATAGCGGAGCTGAGCAGTTCTTC.

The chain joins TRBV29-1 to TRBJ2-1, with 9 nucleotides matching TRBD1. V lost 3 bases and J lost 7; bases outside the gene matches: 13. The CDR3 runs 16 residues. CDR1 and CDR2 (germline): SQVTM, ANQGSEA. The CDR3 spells CSVEGDGQGLSNEQFF. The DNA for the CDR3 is TGCAGCGTTGAGGGGGACGGACAGGGGCTATCGAATGAGCAGTTCTTC.

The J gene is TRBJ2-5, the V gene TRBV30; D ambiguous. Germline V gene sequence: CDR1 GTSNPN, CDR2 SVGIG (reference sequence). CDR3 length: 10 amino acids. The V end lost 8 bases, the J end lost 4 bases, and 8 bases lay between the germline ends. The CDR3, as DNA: TGTGCCCTACACGTAGAGACCCAGTACTTC. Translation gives CALHVETQYF.

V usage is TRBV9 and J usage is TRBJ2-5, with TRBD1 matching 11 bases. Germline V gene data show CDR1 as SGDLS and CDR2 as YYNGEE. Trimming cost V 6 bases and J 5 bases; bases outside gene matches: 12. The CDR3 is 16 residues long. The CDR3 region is CASNTQGQGGRETQYF. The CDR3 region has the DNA TGTGCCAGCAATACACAGGGACAGGGGGGCCGGGAGACCCAGTACTTC.

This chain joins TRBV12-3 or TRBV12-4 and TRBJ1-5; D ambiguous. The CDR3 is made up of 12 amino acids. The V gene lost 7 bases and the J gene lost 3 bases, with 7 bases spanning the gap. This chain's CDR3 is CASKRDNQPQHF. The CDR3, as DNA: TGTGCCAGCAAAAGAGACAATCAGCCCCAGCATTTT.

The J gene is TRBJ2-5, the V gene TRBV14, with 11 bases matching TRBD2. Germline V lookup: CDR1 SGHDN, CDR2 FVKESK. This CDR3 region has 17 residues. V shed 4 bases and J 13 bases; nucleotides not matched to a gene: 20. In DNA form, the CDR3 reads TGTGCCAGCAGCCTGCAGCCCTTTCCGGGACTAGCGGTACCACGGTACTTC. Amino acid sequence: CASSLQPFPGLAVPRYF.

Here the CDR3 DNA reads TGCAGCGTTGTTGGTCAAGAGACCCAGTACTTC. It is translated as CSVVGQETQYF. J is TRBJ2-5 and V is TRBV29-1; D not certain. In germline, CDR1 is SQVTM, CDR2 ANQGSEA. The CDR3 totals 11 residues. Trimming left V 4 bases short and J 2 bases short, with 5 bases between.

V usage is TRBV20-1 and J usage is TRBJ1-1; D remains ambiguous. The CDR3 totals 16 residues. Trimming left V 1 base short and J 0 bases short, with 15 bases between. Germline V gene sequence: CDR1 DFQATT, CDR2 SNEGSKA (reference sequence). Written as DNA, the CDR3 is TGCAGTGCTAGAGGCCATGGCAGCAATATGAACACTGAAGCTTTCTTT. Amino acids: CSARGHGSNMNTEAFF.